Included here is one TCR beta chain sequence, with context. The V segment lost 5 bases and the J segment 0 bases; nucleotides outside the gene matches: 11. The CDR3 is made up of 18 amino acids. CDR1 SGHVS and CDR2 FNYEAQ come from the germline V gene. Clones were read by immunoSEQ multiplex PCR, and TCRdb kept only the in-frame ones, dropping some. This sample carries about 280,000 clones, approximately 86% of them seen once, and the ten largest clones take approximately 1%. The data stem from a study of cytomegalovirus exposure and HLA in healthy donors. The sequenced sample consisted of PBMCs. The chain recombines TRBV7-6 with TRBJ1-5; TRBD1 matches at 9 bases. This TCR was recovered from a woman in her late teens or twenties in good health and CMV-seronegative. The CDR3 DNA reads as TGTGCCAGCAGCCCTACCCCGGGGGACAGGGATAGCAATCAGCCCCAGCATTTT. This gives the protein CASSPTPGDRDSNQPQHF.